Below, 10 T cell receptor beta chains from the same sample are listed, as sequenced in a study of CD8 T cells in ankylosing spondylitis. One entry per CDR3 protein results from TCRdb running MiXCR on the 5' RACE reads. This sample yields about 160,000 distinct CDR3 sequences, of which 44% are seen a single time; 15% belongs to the top ten. The sequencing sample was made of synovial fluid, either unsorted or a sorted T cell fraction (not recorded which). The receptors were gathered from a male donor with ankylosing spondylitis.

The rearrangement joins TRBV18 to TRBJ1-2; maybe TRBD1 (5 bases). CDR1 and CDR2 from the germline V gene are KGHSH and LQKENI. Trimming took off 2 bases at V and 3 bases at J, with 10 bases between the two ends. This CDR3 region has 14 residues. The CDR3 loop is CASSPIAGHYGYTF. Here the CDR3 DNA reads TGTGCCAGCTCACCAATCGCAGGGCACTATGGCTACACCTTC.

This clonotype was counted only a few times. The chain joins TRBV20-1 to TRBJ2-4; no definite D call. From germline, CDR1 is DFQATT and CDR2 SNEGSKA (reference sequence). There are 15 residues in the CDR3. Between the trimmed V and J ends, which lost 2 bases and 8 bases, there was a span of 19 bases. As DNA, the CDR3 is TGCAGTGCTAGAAGTGTGGTTATTTATGGTGACATTCAGTACTTC. As protein: CSARSVVIYGDIQYF.

The chain links TRBV12-3 or TRBV12-4 to TRBJ1-2, with a tentative D call TRBD1 (5 bases). V lost 1 base, J lost 8 bases, and 17 bases lay in between. The CDR3 contains 15 residues. CDR3 residues: CASSLGSGRNGGYTF. Here the CDR3 DNA reads TGTGCCAGCAGTTTAGGATCAGGGCGGAACGGGGGCTACACCTTC.

The rearrangement links TRBV5-1 to TRBJ1-2; tentative D call: TRBD1 (5 bases). Germline V gene sequence: CDR1 SGHRS, CDR2 YFSETQ. Trimming pared 3 bases from V and 2 bases from J, leaving 11 bases between. The length of the CDR3 is 14 residues. This CDR3 reads CASSSLGRNYGYTF. CDR3 coding DNA: TGCGCCAGCAGCTCCCTGGGACGGAACTATGGCTACACCTTC.

V gene TRBV6-2 or TRBV6-3 combines with J gene TRBJ1-6, with D possibly TRBD1 on 5 matching bases. CDR1 MNHEY and CDR2 SVGEGT come from the germline V gene. V was trimmed by 2 bases and J by 10 bases, leaving 12 bases between them. The CDR3 length is 14 residues. This chain's CDR3 is CASSYVGPESPLHF. CDR3 in DNA: TGTGCCAGCAGTTACGTGGGGCCGGAATCACCCCTCCACTTT.

The CDR3 here is CASGSTYEQYF. The CDR3, as DNA: TGTGCCAGCGGGAGCACCTACGAGCAGTACTTC. This rearrangement joins TRBV28 to TRBJ2-7; TRBD2 might be the D (5 bases). Trimming took 8 bases from V and 2 from J, leaving 7 bases between them. This CDR3 comprises 11 residues. The germline V gene encodes CDR1 MDHEN and CDR2 SYDVKM.

This clonotype was observed a handful of times. The chain links TRBV5-1 to TRBJ2-2; TRBD2 agrees at 10 bases. With 0 bases clipped from V and 6 bases from J, the junction kept 11 bases outside the gene matches. The germline V gene encodes CDR1 SGHRS and CDR2 YFSETQ. The CDR3 has 18 amino acids. The CDR3 sequence is CASSLASSGGALSGELFF. The CDR3, as DNA: TGCGCCAGCAGCTTGGCCTCCAGCGGGGGGGCTCTTTCCGGGGAGCTGTTTTTT.

The gene calls are TRBV25-1 and TRBJ2-5; possibly TRBD1 for D (6 bases). Per germline, CDR1 MGHDK and CDR2 SYGVNS. This CDR3 spans 16 amino acids. Trimming pared 1 base from V and 2 bases from J, leaving 14 bases between. DNA for the CDR3: TGTGCCAGCAGTGAATTGGGGACACTCTTACAAGAGACCCAGTACTTC. Translation gives CASSELGTLLQETQYF. The full variable domain, its missing parts supplied by reference TRBV25-1 and TRBJ2-5, is EADIYQTPRYLVIGTGKKITLECSQTMGHDKMYWYQQDPGMELHLIHYSYGVNSTEKGDLSSESTVSRIRTEHFPLTLESARPSHTSQYLCASSELGTLLQETQYFGPGTRLLVL.

The V and J genes are TRBV19 and TRBJ2-3; 10 bases fit TRBD2. CDR3 length equals 15 residues. In germline, CDR1 is LNHDA, CDR2 SQIVND (reference sequence). J gave up 0 bases and V 7 bases, and 4 bases lay outside the gene matches. Here the CDR3 reads CASTGLAASTDTQYF. The CDR3 DNA reads as TGTGCCAGTACTGGACTAGCGGCTAGCACAGATACGCAGTATTTT.

V usage is TRBV4-3 and J usage is TRBJ2-7, with 8 bases matching TRBD1. In germline, CDR1 is LGHNA, CDR2 YSLEER. After removal of 1 base from V and 0 bases from J, the junction contained 8 bases not matched to a gene. This CDR3 spans 17 amino acids. CDR3 sequence (DNA): TGCGCCAGCAGCCAAGGGGACGGACAGGGTGGCTCCTACGAGCAGTACTTC. Protein: CASSQGDGQGGSYEQYF.